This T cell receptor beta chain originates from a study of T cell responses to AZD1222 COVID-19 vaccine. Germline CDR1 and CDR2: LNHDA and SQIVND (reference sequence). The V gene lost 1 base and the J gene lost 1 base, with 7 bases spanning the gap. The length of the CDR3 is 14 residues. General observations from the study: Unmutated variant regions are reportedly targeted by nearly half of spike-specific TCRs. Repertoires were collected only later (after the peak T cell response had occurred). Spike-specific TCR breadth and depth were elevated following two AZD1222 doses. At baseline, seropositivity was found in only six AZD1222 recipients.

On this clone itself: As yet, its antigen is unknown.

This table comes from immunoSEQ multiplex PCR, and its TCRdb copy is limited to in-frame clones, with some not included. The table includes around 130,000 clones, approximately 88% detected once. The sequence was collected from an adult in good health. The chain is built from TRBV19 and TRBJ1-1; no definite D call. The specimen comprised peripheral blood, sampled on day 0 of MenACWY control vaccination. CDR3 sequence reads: CASSIAGPNTEAFF. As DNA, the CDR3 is TGTGCCAGTAGTATAGCGGGCCCGAACACTGAAGCTTTCTTT. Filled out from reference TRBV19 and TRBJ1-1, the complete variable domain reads DGGITQSPKYLFRKEGQNVTLSCEQNLNHDAMYWYRQDPGQGLRLIYYSQIVNDFQKGDIAEGYSVSREKKESFPLTVTSAQKNPTAFYLCASSIAGPNTEAFFGQGTRLTVV.